Listed here are 3 T cell receptor beta chains from one sample, sequenced in a study of Ad26.COV2.S vaccination and SARS-CoV-2 variants. Described treatment: around 19 received Ad26.COV2.S at low or high dose, single or two shots; 5 received placebo; per-sample allocation not given. Specimens were obtained on day 63 following the first vaccine or placebo injection. Using immunoSEQ multiplex PCR, the repertoire was profiled, and TCRdb retains in-frame clones only, with some absent. This table has some 520,000 clones, 87% appearing once. Material: peripheral blood, obtained in a trial of Ad26.COV2.S vaccine versus placebo. The receptors derive from a person between 18 and 60 years old who received the Ad26.COV2.S COVID-19 vaccine or a placebo.

The V call is TRBV30, the J call TRBJ1-1, with 7 nucleotides matching TRBD1. CDR1 GTSNPN and CDR2 SVGIG come from the germline V gene (reference sequence). CDR3 length: 18 residues. The ends lost 0 bases at V and 2 bases at J; junction bases unmatched: 15. CDR3 in amino acids: CAWSVQRNFRGSNTEAFF. The CDR3 coding sequence is TGTGCCTGGAGTGTACAACGGAATTTCAGGGGGTCCAACACTGAAGCTTTCTTT.

The chain uses TRBV28 and TRBJ2-3, with 11 bases aligning to TRBD2. There are 16 residues in the CDR3. After removal of 5 bases from V and 0 bases from J, the junction contained 4 bases not matched to a gene. Looked up from germline, CDR1 is MDHEN and CDR2 is SYDVKM. DNA for the CDR3: TGTGCCAGCAGTCCGGGACTAGCGGCAAGCACAGATACGCAGTATTTT. This encodes CASSPGLAASTDTQYF.

This chain connects TRBV19 to TRBJ2-5, with TRBD1 as a possible D gene (6 bases). This CDR3 has 13 amino acids. Trimming pared 9 bases from V and 2 bases from J, leaving 13 bases between. Per germline, CDR1 LNHDA and CDR2 SQIVND (reference sequence). The chain's CDR3 is CASAGVAQETQYF. CDR3 sequence (DNA): TGTGCCAGCGCAGGGGTAGCACAAGAGACCCAGTACTTC.